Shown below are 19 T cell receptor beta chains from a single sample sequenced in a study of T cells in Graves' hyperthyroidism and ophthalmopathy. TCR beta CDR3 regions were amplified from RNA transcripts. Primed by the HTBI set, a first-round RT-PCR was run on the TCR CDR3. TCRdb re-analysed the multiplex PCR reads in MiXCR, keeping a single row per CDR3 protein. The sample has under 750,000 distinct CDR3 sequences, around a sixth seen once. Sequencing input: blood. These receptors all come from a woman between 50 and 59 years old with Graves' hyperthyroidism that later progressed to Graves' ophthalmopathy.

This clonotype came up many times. Here the CDR3 DNA reads TGTGCCTGGACCGAGACGACAGGGGGCGGCTACACCTTC. Its protein is CAWTETTGGGYTF. This sequence joins TRBV30 and TRBJ1-2; 10 bases match TRBD1. The germline CDR1 and CDR2 sequences are GTSNPN and SVGIG (reference sequence). Losses at the gene ends were 4 bases for V and 8 bases for J; bases not matched to a gene: 7. CDR3 length equals 13 residues. Full variable domain (outside the CDR3, taken from reference TRBV30 and TRBJ1-2): SQTIHQWPATLVQPVGSPLSLECTVEGTSNPNLYWYRQAAGRGLQLLFYSVGIGQISSEVPQNLSASRPQDRQFILSSKKLLLSDSGFYLCAWTETTGGGYTFGSGTRLTVV.

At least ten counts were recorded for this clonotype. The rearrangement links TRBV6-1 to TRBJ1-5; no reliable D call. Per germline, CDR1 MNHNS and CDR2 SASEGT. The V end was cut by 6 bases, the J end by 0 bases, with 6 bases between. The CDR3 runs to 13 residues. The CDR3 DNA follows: TGTGCCAGCAGAGGGAATAGCAATCAGCCCCAGCATTTT. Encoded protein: CASRGNSNQPQHF.

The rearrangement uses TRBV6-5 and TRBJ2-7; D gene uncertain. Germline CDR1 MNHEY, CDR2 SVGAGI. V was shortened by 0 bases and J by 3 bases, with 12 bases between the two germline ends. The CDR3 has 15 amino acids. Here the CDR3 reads CASSYSSSGFYEQYF. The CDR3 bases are TGTGCCAGCAGTTACTCATCGTCAGGATTCTACGAGCAGTACTTC.

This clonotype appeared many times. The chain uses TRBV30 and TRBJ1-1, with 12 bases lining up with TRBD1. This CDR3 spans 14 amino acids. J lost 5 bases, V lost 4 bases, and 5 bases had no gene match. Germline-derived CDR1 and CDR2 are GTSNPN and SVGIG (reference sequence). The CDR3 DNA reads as TGTGCCTGGAAGGGACAGGGGGCAAGGACTGAAGCTTTCTTT. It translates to CAWKGQGARTEAFF. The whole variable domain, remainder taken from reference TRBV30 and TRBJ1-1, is SQTIHQWPATLVQPVGSPLSLECTVEGTSNPNLYWYRQAAGRGLQLLFYSVGIGQISSEVPQNLSASRPQDRQFILSSKKLLLSDSGFYLCAWKGQGARTEAFFGQGTRLTVV.

The CDR3 DNA sequence: TGTGCCAGTAGTATAGTACAGCAGCCCCAGCATTTT. This sequence encodes CASSIVQQPQHF. V usage is TRBV19 and J usage is TRBJ1-5; no clear D. CDR3 length: 12 amino acids. Per germline, CDR1 LNHDA and CDR2 SQIVND (reference sequence). Trimming took off 1 base at V and 7 bases at J, with 5 bases between the two ends.

The CDR3 DNA sequence: TGTGCCAGCAGCTCGGTTGGGGATAGATCACCCCTCCACTTT. Encoded protein: CASSSVGDRSPLHF. The chain joins TRBV5-4 to TRBJ1-6; D is uncertain. CDR1 and CDR2 from the germline V gene are SGHNT and YYREEE (reference sequence). The CDR3 totals 14 residues. With 3 bases removed from V and 10 bases from J, the gap between germline ends came to 14 bases.

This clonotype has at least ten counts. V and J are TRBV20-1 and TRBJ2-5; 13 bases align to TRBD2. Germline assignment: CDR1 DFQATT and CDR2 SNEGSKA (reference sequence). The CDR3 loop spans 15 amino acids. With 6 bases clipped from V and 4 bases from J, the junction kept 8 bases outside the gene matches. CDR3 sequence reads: CSATSGLAGVETQYF. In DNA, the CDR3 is TGCAGTGCAACATCAGGACTAGCGGGGGTAGAGACCCAGTACTTC.

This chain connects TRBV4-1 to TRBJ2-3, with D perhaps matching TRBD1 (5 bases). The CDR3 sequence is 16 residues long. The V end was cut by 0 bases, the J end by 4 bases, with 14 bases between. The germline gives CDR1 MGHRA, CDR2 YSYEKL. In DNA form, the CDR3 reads TGCGCCAGCAGCCAAGAGGGGCAGGTCGGATCAGATACGCAGTATTTT. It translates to CASSQEGQVGSDTQYF.

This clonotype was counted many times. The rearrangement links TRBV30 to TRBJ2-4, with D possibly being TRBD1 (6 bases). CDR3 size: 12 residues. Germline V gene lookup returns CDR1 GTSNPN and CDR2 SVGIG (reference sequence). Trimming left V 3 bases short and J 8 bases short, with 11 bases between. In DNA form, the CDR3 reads TGTGCCTGGAGATCACAGGGCCACATTCAGTACTTC. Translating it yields CAWRSQGHIQYF. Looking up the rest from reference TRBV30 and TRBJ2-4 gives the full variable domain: SQTIHQWPATLVQPVGSPLSLECTVEGTSNPNLYWYRQAAGRGLQLLFYSVGIGQISSEVPQNLSASRPQDRQFILSSKKLLLSDSGFYLCAWRSQGHIQYFGAGTRLSVL.

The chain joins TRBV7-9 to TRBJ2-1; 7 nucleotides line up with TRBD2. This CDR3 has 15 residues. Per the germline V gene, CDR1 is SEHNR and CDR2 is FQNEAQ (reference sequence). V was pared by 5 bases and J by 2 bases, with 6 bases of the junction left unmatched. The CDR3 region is CASSLREGTYNEQFF. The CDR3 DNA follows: TGTGCCAGCAGCCTAAGGGAGGGGACCTACAATGAGCAGTTCTTC.

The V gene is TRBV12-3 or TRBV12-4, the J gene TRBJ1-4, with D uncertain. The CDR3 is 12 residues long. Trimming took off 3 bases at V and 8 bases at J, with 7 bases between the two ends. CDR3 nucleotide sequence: TGTGCCAGCAGTTTTCTACTCGAAAAACTGTTTTTT. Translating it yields CASSFLLEKLFF.

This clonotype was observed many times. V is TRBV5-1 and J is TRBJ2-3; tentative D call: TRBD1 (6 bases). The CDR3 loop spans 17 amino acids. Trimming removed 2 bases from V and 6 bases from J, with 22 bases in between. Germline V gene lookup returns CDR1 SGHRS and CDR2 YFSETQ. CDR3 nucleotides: TGCGCCAGCAGCTTAAGTCAGAAAACTAGACAGGTGGATACGCAGTATTTT. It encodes CASSLSQKTRQVDTQYF.

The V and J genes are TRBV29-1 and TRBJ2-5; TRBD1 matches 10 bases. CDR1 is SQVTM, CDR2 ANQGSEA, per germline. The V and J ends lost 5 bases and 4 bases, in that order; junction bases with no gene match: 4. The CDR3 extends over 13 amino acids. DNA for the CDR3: TGCAGCGTTCCCGGGACAGGGGCAGAGACCCAGTACTTC. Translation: CSVPGTGAETQYF.

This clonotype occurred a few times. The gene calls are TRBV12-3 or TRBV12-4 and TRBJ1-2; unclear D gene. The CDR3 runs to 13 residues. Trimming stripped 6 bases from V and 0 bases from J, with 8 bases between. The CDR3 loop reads CASSPRTNYGYTF. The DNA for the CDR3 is TGTGCCAGCAGCCCCAGGACTAACTATGGCTACACCTTC.

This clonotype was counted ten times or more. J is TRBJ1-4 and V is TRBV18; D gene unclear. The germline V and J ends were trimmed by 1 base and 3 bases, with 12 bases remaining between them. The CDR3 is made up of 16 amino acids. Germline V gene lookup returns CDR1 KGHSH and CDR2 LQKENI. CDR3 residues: CASSPRFGEANEKLFF. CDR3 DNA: TGTGCCAGCTCACCACGTTTTGGGGAGGCTAATGAAAAACTGTTTTTT.

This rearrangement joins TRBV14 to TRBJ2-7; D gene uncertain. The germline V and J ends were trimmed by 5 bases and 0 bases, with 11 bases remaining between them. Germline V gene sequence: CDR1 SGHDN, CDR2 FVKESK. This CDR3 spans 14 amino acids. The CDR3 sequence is CASSSDLSSYEQYF. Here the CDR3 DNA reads TGTGCCAGCAGCTCAGACTTGAGCTCCTACGAGCAGTACTTC.

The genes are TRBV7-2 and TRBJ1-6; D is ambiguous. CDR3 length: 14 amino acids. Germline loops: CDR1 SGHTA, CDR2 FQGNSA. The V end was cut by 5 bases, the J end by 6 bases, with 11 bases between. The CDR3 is CASSPSRLNSPLHF. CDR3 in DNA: TGTGCCAGCAGCCCCAGCAGGCTTAATTCACCCCTCCACTTT.

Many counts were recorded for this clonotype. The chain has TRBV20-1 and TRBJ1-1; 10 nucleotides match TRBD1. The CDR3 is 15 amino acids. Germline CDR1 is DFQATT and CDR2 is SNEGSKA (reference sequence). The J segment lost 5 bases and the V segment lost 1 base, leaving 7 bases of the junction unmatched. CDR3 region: CSARGLDRGRTEAFF. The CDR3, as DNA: TGCAGTGCTAGAGGACTTGACAGGGGGCGGACTGAAGCTTTCTTT.

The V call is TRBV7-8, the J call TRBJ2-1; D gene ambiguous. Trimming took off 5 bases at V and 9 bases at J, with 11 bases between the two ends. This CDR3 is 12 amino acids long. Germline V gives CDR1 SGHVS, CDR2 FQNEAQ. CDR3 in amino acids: CASSHLDLEQFF. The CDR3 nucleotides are TGTGCCAGCAGCCATCTGGACCTTGAGCAGTTCTTC.